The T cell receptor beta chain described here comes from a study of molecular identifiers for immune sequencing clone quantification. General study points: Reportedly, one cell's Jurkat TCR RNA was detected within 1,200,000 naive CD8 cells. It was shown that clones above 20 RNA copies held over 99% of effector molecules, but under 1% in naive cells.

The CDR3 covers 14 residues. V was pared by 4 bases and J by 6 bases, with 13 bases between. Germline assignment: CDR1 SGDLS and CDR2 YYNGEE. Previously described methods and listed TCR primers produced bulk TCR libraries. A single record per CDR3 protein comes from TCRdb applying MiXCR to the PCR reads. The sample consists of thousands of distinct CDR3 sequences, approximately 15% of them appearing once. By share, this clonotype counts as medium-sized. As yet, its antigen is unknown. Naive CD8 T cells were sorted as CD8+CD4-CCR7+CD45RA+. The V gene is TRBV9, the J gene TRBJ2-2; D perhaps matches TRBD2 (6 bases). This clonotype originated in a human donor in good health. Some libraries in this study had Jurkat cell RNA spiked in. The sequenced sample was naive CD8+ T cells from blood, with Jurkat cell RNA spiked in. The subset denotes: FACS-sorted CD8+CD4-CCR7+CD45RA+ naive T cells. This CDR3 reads CASSLGGGPGELFF. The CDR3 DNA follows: TGTGCCAGCAGCTTGGGGGGAGGACCCGGGGAGCTGTTTTTT.